This T cell receptor (beta chain) was recovered during a study of cytomegalovirus exposure and HLA in healthy donors. General observations from the study: Presence/absence analyses assumed roughly uniform sequencing depth across donors, which may not hold.

Unmatched junction bases numbered 11, after V lost 7 bases and J lost 2 bases. This CDR3 has 15 residues. CDR1 is SEHNR, CDR2 FQNEAQ, per germline (reference sequence). To note about this clone: Its specificity is not known.

The study ran its PCR with 60 Vbeta and 13 Jbeta primers. This table comes from immunoSEQ multiplex PCR, and its TCRdb copy is limited to in-frame clones, with some not included. Seen here are about 130,000 clones, roughly 71% observed once, and the top ten hold around 3.9%. The V gene is TRBV7-9, the J gene TRBJ2-7, with 7 bases fitting TRBD2. What was sequenced was PBMCs. This clonotype originated in a woman aged 45-59 years in good health and CMV-seropositive. The CDR3: CASTLGEGFTYEQYF. The DNA of the CDR3 is TGTGCCAGCACCCTAGGGGAGGGGTTTACCTACGAGCAGTACTTC. The variable domain in full, with the rest retrieved from reference TRBV7-9 and TRBJ2-7, is DTGVSQNPRHKITKRGQNVTFRCDPISEHNRLYWYRQTLGQGPEFLTYFQNEAQLEKSRLLSDRFSAERPKGSFSTLEIQRTEQGDSAMYLCASTLGEGFTYEQYFGPGTRLTVT.